These 32 T cell receptor beta chains came from one sample sequenced in a study of blood T cell repertoires in COVID-19. The method was immunoSEQ multiplex PCR; TCRdb's version includes in-frame clones alone and lacks a portion of them. Of under 75,000 clones listed, roughly 79% are singletons. Material: peripheral blood. The receptors shown here come from a woman aged 55 to 70 with acute or convalescent COVID-19.

This clone was detected only a few times. The J gene is TRBJ1-3, the V gene TRBV7-2; D is perhaps TRBD1 (6 bases). V lost 3 bases and J lost 2, with 8 bases in between. Per the germline V gene, CDR1 is SGHTA and CDR2 is FQGNSA. The CDR3 runs 14 residues. This CDR3 reads CASSLAGAGNTIYF. For the CDR3, the DNA is TGTGCCAGCAGCTTGGCAGGGGCTGGAAACACCATATATTTT.

The chain employs TRBV2 and TRBJ1-1, with a tentative D call TRBD1 (6 bases). Germline V gene lookup returns CDR1 SNHLY and CDR2 FYNNEI. The V end lost 5 bases, the J end lost 1 base, and 11 bases lay between the germline ends. The CDR3 has 14 amino acids. The CDR3 DNA sequence: TGTGCCAGCAGTTTTATACAGGGGAACACTGAAGCTTTCTTT. This encodes CASSFIQGNTEAFF. The full variable domain, with the rest looked up from reference TRBV2 and TRBJ1-1, is EPEVTQTPSHQVTQMGQEVILRCVPISNHLYFYWYRQILGQKVEFLVSFYNNEISEKSEIFDDQFSVERPDGSNFTLKIRSTKLEDSAMYFCASSFIQGNTEAFFGQGTRLTVV.

V is TRBV10-3 and J is TRBJ2-1, with D possibly TRBD2 on 6 matching bases. Germline CDR1 ENHRY, CDR2 SYGVKD. The CDR3 has 14 amino acids. The V end lost 4 bases, the J end lost 8 bases, and 15 bases lay between the germline ends. The CDR3 region is CAISVRTKQDEQFF. CDR3 bases: TGTGCCATCAGTGTGAGGACTAAACAGGATGAGCAGTTCTTC.

The chain links TRBV2 to TRBJ1-1; tentatively, D is TRBD1 (5 bases). CDR1 is SNHLY, CDR2 FYNNEI, per germline. V lost 6 bases and J 4 bases, leaving 9 bases between the germline ends. The CDR3 spans 12 residues. CDR3 nucleotide sequence: TGTGCCAGCAGGGGGGGGAGCACTGAAGCTTTCTTT. This encodes CASRGGSTEAFF.

The rearrangement uses TRBV7-3 and TRBJ2-1, with 8 nucleotides matching TRBD1. Germline V lookup: CDR1 SGHTA, CDR2 FQGTGA. V was pared by 5 bases and J by 8 bases, with 8 bases of the junction left unmatched. The CDR3 is 14 residues long. CDR3: CASSLDRDKYEQFF. The CDR3 bases are TGTGCCAGCAGCCTGGACAGGGATAAGTATGAGCAGTTCTTC. Combining the CDR3 with reference TRBV7-3 and TRBJ2-1 gives the whole variable domain GAGVSQTPSNKVTEKGKYVELRCDPISGHTALYWYRQSLGQGPEFLIYFQGTGAADDSGLPNDRFFAVRPEGSVSTLKIQRTERGDSAVYLCASSLDRDKYEQFFGPGTRLTVL.

V gene TRBV11-1 combines with J gene TRBJ1-1; D gene unclear. V lost 6 bases, J lost 6 bases, and 17 bases lay in between. Germline V gene lookup returns CDR1 SGHAT and CDR2 FQDESV (reference sequence). This CDR3 is built from 14 residues. The CDR3 reads CASSRSSEIAEAFF. The CDR3 nucleotides are TGTGCCAGCAGTCGATCCTCGGAGATCGCTGAAGCTTTCTTT. The full variable domain, rest sourced from reference TRBV11-1 and TRBJ1-1, is EAEVAQSPRYKITEKSQAVAFWCDPISGHATLYWYRQILGQGPELLVQFQDESVVDDSQLPKDRFSAERLKGVDSTLKIQPAELGDSAMYLCASSRSSEIAEAFFGQGTRLTVV.

This clone appeared a few times. The V call is TRBV27, the J call TRBJ2-3; D remains ambiguous. Deletions cut 3 bases from V and 3 bases from J, with 16 bases between. CDR3 length: 16 residues. The V gene's germline CDR1 is MNHEY and CDR2 SMNVEV (reference sequence). The CDR3 coding sequence is TGTGCCAGCAGTTTCCGCGCGGTCAGTGGTACAGATACGCAGTATTTT. Amino acid sequence: CASSFRAVSGTDTQYF.

The DNA for the CDR3 is TGTGCCAGCAGCCGACGACTAGCGGGGCCCGGGGAGCTGTTTTTT. Translation: CASSRRLAGPGELFF. The chain joins TRBV6-5 to TRBJ2-2, with TRBD2 matching over 11 bases. Germline values: CDR1 MNHEY, CDR2 SVGAGI. The length of the CDR3 is 15 residues. After removal of 6 bases from V and 6 bases from J, the junction contained 6 bases not matched to a gene.

This clone was seen a single time. J is TRBJ1-2 and V is TRBV19; perhaps TRBD1 as D (5 bases). The CDR3 extends over 15 amino acids. V was shortened by 4 bases and J by 4 bases, with 16 bases between the two germline ends. Germline CDR1 and CDR2: LNHDA and SQIVND (reference sequence). The CDR3 reads CASSTGGAAPYGYTF. CDR3 DNA sequence: TGTGCCAGTAGTACCGGGGGTGCGGCCCCCTATGGCTACACCTTC. Variable domain in full (rest from reference TRBV19 and TRBJ1-2): DGGITQSPKYLFRKEGQNVTLSCEQNLNHDAMYWYRQDPGQGLRLIYYSQIVNDFQKGDIAEGYSVSREKKESFPLTVTSAQKNPTAFYLCASSTGGAAPYGYTFGSGTRLTVV.

The chain uses TRBV24-1 and TRBJ2-3; 8 nucleotides agree with TRBD2. The germline CDR1 and CDR2 sequences are KGHDR and SFDVKD. The CDR3 runs to 15 residues. The V segment lost 5 bases and the J segment 2 bases; nucleotides outside the gene matches: 5. The CDR3 sequence is CATSGGLENTDTQYF. CDR3 coding DNA: TGTGCCACCAGTGGGGGACTAGAAAACACAGATACGCAGTATTTT.

The gene calls are TRBV9 and TRBJ2-1, with 7 bases that match TRBD2. The germline V gene has CDR1 SGDLS and CDR2 YYNGEE. The CDR3 length is 13 residues. With V trimmed by 5 bases and J by 8 bases, 7 bases remained unmatched. The CDR3 here is CASRAGDSYEQFF. The CDR3, as DNA: TGTGCCAGCAGGGCGGGGGATAGCTATGAGCAGTTCTTC.

This chain connects TRBV24-1 to TRBJ2-7; TRBD2 might be the D (6 bases). Per the germline V gene, CDR1 is KGHDR and CDR2 is SFDVKD. CDR3 length: 12 amino acids. Trimming took off 12 bases at V and 2 bases at J, with 13 bases between the two ends. In nucleotides, the CDR3 is TGTGCCGCGGGGACTGGCCCCTACGAGCAGTACTTC. Its translation is CAAGTGPYEQYF.

This chain joins TRBV4-1 and TRBJ1-2; 11 nucleotides align to TRBD1. Unmatched junction bases numbered 8, after V lost 0 bases and J lost 8 bases. Germline values: CDR1 MGHRA, CDR2 YSYEKL. This CDR3 has 16 residues. CDR3 coding DNA: TGCGCCAGCAGCCAAGATAGGGACAGGGGGTTGAGGGGCTACACCTTC. It codes for CASSQDRDRGLRGYTF.

The gene calls are TRBV28 and TRBJ1-2; D gene ambiguous. The CDR3 contains 13 residues. Germline V gene data show CDR1 as MDHEN and CDR2 as SYDVKM. The V and J ends lost 3 bases and 10 bases respectively, with 15 bases between them. CDR3 residues: CASSFSGRRTYTF. CDR3 sequence (DNA): TGTGCCAGCAGTTTTTCCGGCAGGCGCACCTACACCTTC.

The chain recombines TRBV9 with TRBJ2-2; TRBD2 matches 11 bases. V trimming: 2 bases; J trimming: 5 bases; junction bases outside the gene matches: 11. The CDR3 has 18 amino acids. CDR1 is SGDLS, CDR2 YYNGEE, per germline. The CDR3 coding sequence is TGTGCCAGCAGCGTCGGGATTCTTACTAGCGGGGGAACCGGGGAGCTGTTTTTT. This sequence encodes CASSVGILTSGGTGELFF.

This chain uses TRBV30 with TRBJ2-7, with 7 positions matching TRBD1. The CDR3 has 13 residues. V dropped 3 bases and J dropped 0; count of bases not matched to a gene: 2. CDR1 and CDR2 from the germline V gene are GTSNPN and SVGIG (reference sequence). CDR3 nucleotides: TGTGCCTGGAGCAGGGGGATCTCCTACGAGCAGTACTTC. This gives the protein CAWSRGISYEQYF.

A single count supports this clone. The J gene is TRBJ2-7, the V gene TRBV5-4; 10 bases fit TRBD1. CDR1 is SGHNT, CDR2 YYREEE, per germline (reference sequence). J lost 6 bases, V lost 7 bases, and 16 bases had no gene match. CDR3 size: 16 residues. The CDR3 DNA sequence: TGTGCCAGCGCAAACAAAGGGGACAGGGGAAGGGGCGAGCAGTACTTC. Encoded protein: CASANKGDRGRGEQYF.

DNA of the CDR3: TGTGCCAGCAGCAGTCAGTGGCAGGAGGGCAATCAGCCCCAGCATTTT. This gives the protein CASSSQWQEGNQPQHF. J is TRBJ1-5 and V is TRBV5-8; D unclear. CDR3 length: 16 amino acids. V lost 4 bases to trimming and J lost 2 bases, with 16 bases between them. Germline CDR1 reads SGHTS; CDR2 reads YDEGEE.

This chain connects TRBV4-1 to TRBJ1-4, with TRBD1 matching over 9 bases. The CDR3 runs 15 residues. Unmatched junction bases numbered 2, after V lost 0 bases and J lost 6 bases. Germline-derived CDR1 and CDR2 are MGHRA and YSYEKL. The CDR3 region has the DNA TGCGCCAGCAGCCAAGACGGGACAGGGTATGAAAAACTGTTTTTT. It is translated as CASSQDGTGYEKLFF.

V and J are TRBV6-5 and TRBJ2-1, with TRBD1 matching over 8 bases. V lost 4 bases, J lost 7 bases, and 6 bases stayed unmatched. Germline V gene lookup returns CDR1 MNHEY and CDR2 SVGAGI. The CDR3 is made up of 14 amino acids. In DNA, the CDR3 is TGTGCCAGCAGTTCCGGACAGGGCTTTAATGAGCAGTTCTTC. Protein sequence: CASSSGQGFNEQFF.

This sequence joins TRBV9 and TRBJ1-6; TRBD1 aligns across 7 bases. This CDR3 contains 15 residues. V shed 3 bases and J 5 bases; nucleotides not matched to a gene: 5. Germline V gene data show CDR1 as SGDLS and CDR2 as YYNGEE. As DNA, the CDR3 is TGTGCCAGCAGCGCAACAGGGGCTGATAATTCACCCCTCCACTTT. Translated, it gives CASSATGADNSPLHF.

Ten or more counts support this clone. CDR3 bases: TGTGCCAGCAGCACAGGGGTAACTGAAGCTTTCTTT. Its protein is CASSTGVTEAFF. The chain carries TRBV6-5 and TRBJ1-1; TRBD1 matches at 7 bases. Trimming took 6 bases from V and 5 from J; bases not matched to a gene: 3. Germline CDR1 and CDR2: MNHEY and SVGAGI. The CDR3 length is 12 residues.

The chain has TRBV6-5 and TRBJ2-7, with a weak D call TRBD1 (6 bases). Germline-derived CDR1 and CDR2 are MNHEY and SVGAGI. V was trimmed by 8 bases and J by 6 bases, leaving 20 bases between them. CDR3 length: 14 residues. This CDR3 is CASPPGAPTTEQYF. CDR3 coding DNA: TGTGCCAGCCCCCCAGGGGCCCCAACGACCGAGCAGTACTTC.

As DNA, the CDR3 is TGTGCCAGCTCACCAACCCAGATACCCCCTAACTATGGCTACACCTTC. As protein: CASSPTQIPPNYGYTF. V and J are TRBV18 and TRBJ1-2; D ambiguous. This CDR3 comprises 16 residues. Trimming stripped 2 bases from V and 0 bases from J, with 13 bases between. The germline V gene encodes CDR1 KGHSH and CDR2 LQKENI.

The chain uses TRBV19 and TRBJ2-6, with TRBD2 as a possible D gene (6 bases). V lost 10 bases to trimming and J lost 0 bases, with 19 bases between them. Looked up from germline, CDR1 is LNHDA and CDR2 is SQIVND (reference sequence). The CDR3 extends over 17 amino acids. CDR3 protein: CATGNTGVSSGANVLTF. The DNA of the CDR3 is TGTGCCACCGGGAATACGGGGGTGAGCTCTGGGGCCAACGTCCTGACTTTC.

This chain uses TRBV11-1 with TRBJ2-7, with a possible D match to TRBD2 (6 bases). The germline V and J ends were trimmed by 5 bases and 7 bases, with 18 bases remaining between them. The germline V gene encodes CDR1 SGHAT and CDR2 FQDESV (reference sequence). This CDR3 region has 14 residues. In nucleotides, the CDR3 is TGTGCCAGCAGCCGGAACGGGAGCCCCCTGGAGCAGTACTTC. Protein: CASSRNGSPLEQYF.

This chain links TRBV5-1 with TRBJ2-2; tentatively, D is TRBD1 (6 bases). Germline V gene lookup returns CDR1 SGHRS and CDR2 YFSETQ. The ends were cut back, 0 bases at V and 4 bases at J, with 10 bases in the middle. The CDR3 spans 15 residues. CDR3 amino acids: CASSLDRVSTGELFF. Written as DNA, the CDR3 is TGCGCCAGCAGCTTGGACAGGGTCTCCACCGGGGAGCTGTTTTTT.

The chain joins TRBV6-5 to TRBJ1-2, with 9 bases lining up with TRBD1. V lost 2 bases, J lost 6 bases, and 4 bases stayed unmatched. Germline V CDR1 and CDR2: MNHEY, SVGAGI. This CDR3 has 14 amino acids. The CDR3 sequence: CASSYGDREDGYTF. In DNA form, the CDR3 reads TGTGCCAGCAGTTACGGGGACAGGGAAGATGGCTACACCTTC.

V usage is TRBV24-1 and J usage is TRBJ2-3, with D hard to call. The germline CDR1 and CDR2 sequences are KGHDR and SFDVKD. Trimming removed 6 bases from V and 4 bases from J, with 10 bases in between. This CDR3 is built from 13 residues. This CDR3 reads CATSRVESDTQYF. CDR3 DNA sequence: TGTGCCACCAGTCGGGTCGAATCAGATACGCAGTATTTT.

V and J are TRBV10-3 and TRBJ2-6, with D perhaps TRBD1 (5 bases). The germline V gene encodes CDR1 ENHRY and CDR2 SYGVKD. The CDR3 covers 15 residues. Deletions cut 6 bases from V and 2 bases from J, with 11 bases between. DNA of the CDR3: TGTGCCATCAGCGCACAGGTTACTGGGGCCAACGTCCTGACTTTC. This encodes CAISAQVTGANVLTF.

V usage is TRBV6-2 or TRBV6-3 and J usage is TRBJ2-5; TRBD2 matches 11 bases. Germline V lookup: CDR1 MNHEY, CDR2 SVGEGT. The CDR3 contains 16 residues. J was trimmed by 1 base and V by 5 bases; bases with no gene match: 6. CDR3: CASSPPLAGAQETQYF. Here the CDR3 DNA reads TGTGCCAGCAGTCCCCCACTAGCGGGGGCCCAAGAGACCCAGTACTTC.

The J gene is TRBJ2-3, the V gene TRBV21-1; the DNA was not used to check the table's D call, TRBD2. TRBV21-1 is listed as a pseudogene. CDR3 length: 18 residues. The DNA for the CDR3 is TGTGCCAGCAGCAATAACCCCGGACTAGCGGGGTTTCAGGATACGCAGTATTTT. It yields the protein CASSNNPGLAGFQDTQYF.